This TCR beta chain was recovered during a study of identical twins. This clonotype showed up just a few times. TCRdb re-analysed the 5' RACE reads in MiXCR, keeping a single row per CDR3 protein. The sample gives hundreds of thousands of distinct CDR3 sequences, 6% to 6.5% of which show up once; around 2% is in the top ten. Germline trimming cut 2 bases from V and 0 bases from J; bases unmatched to any gene: 7. CDR3 size: 17 residues. Germline V gene data show CDR1 as KGHSH and CDR2 as LQKENI. This TCR was recovered from a man younger than 35 in good health. Sequencing was carried out using naive T cells sorted from blood. The chain is built from TRBV18 and TRBJ2-1; 7 bases align to TRBD2. CDR3 sequence: CASSPVASGYSYNEQFF. CDR3 nucleotide sequence: TGTGCCAGCTCACCAGTAGCTAGCGGATACTCCTACAATGAGCAGTTCTTC. The full variable domain, its missing parts supplied by reference TRBV18 and TRBJ2-1, is NAGVMQNPRHLVRRRGQEARLRCSPMKGHSHVYWYRQLPEEGLKFMVYLQKENIIDESGMPKERFSAEFPKEGPSILRIQQVVRGDSAAYFCASSPVASGYSYNEQFFGPGTRLTVL.